This T cell receptor beta chain comes out of a study of blood T cell repertoires in COVID-19. Overall study: The origin of the acute and convalescent COVID-19 samples was the United States, Italy and Spain. Sources were T cells, B-cell-depleted T cells, or PBMCs; the material itself was cDNA or gDNA.

The authors' processing: By means of reference gene primer amplification, nucleated cell counts were estimated. Using immunoSEQ multiplex PCR, the repertoire was profiled, and TCRdb retains in-frame clones only, with some absent. The V and J calls and clone size come from that table; D and trimming were worked out from the DNA. The sample yields about 100,000 clones, 87% seen once. The CDR3 has 15 amino acids. V shed 4 bases, J shed 7 bases, and the junction held 7 bases outside the gene matches. Germline V gives CDR1 SGHKS, CDR2 YYEKEE (reference sequence). This chain joins TRBV5-5 and TRBJ1-4, with TRBD1 matching 10 bases. Sequences were obtained from peripheral blood. This clonotype was sampled from a man under 40 in a cohort sampled during active COVID-19. CDR3 DNA sequence: TGTGCCAGCAGCCTACTGACAGGGGGCTTTGAAAAACTGTTTTTT. Protein sequence: CASSLLTGGFEKLFF.